This T cell receptor (beta chain) derives from a study of T-cell reconstitution after alpha-beta-depleted transplantation in children. Study findings and constraints: From surviving recipient T cells and thymic progenitors came the high day-60 TCRbeta diversity observed in some patients. Approximately two months post-transplant, alpha-beta T cells reportedly originated from several hundred expanded graft clones. One year post-transplant, T-cell counts and diversity were largely derived from T cells produced anew.

There are 16 residues in the CDR3. V shed 2 bases, J shed 9 bases, and the junction held 12 bases outside the gene matches. Germline lookup yields CDR1 LGHNA and CDR2 YNFKEQ. This clonotype is a singleton in its sample. Its antigen is not known. Preparation of the TCRbeta library involved a method that used unique molecular identifiers. MiXCR, applied by TCRdb to the PCR reads, yields one record per CDR3 protein. The sample includes approximately 500,000 distinct CDR3 sequences, over 25% of them seen just once. The chain carries TRBV4-2 and TRBJ2-3, with TRBD2 matching 9 bases. The source was PBMCs, collected before TCRalphabeta/CD19-depleted stem cell transplant. The receptor was derived from a boy under two years old with Wiskott-Aldrich syndrome, due to receive a stem cell transplant. The CDR3 nucleotides are TGTGCCAGCAGCCAACCTAACCCGGGACTAGCTAAAACGCAGTATTTT. Protein: CASSQPNPGLAKTQYF.